One sample yielded the 14 T cell receptor beta chains listed below, sequenced in a study of PD-L1 blockade in urothelial cancer. Method: immunoSEQ multiplex PCR; TCRdb's copy keeps in-frame clones and lacks some. The sample records under 40,000 clones, around 87% being singletons. The specimen comprised PBMCs, sampled around atezolizumab (anti-PD-L1) treatment. Receptor source: a man between 50 and 59 years old with urothelial cancer.

The genes are TRBV19 and TRBJ2-1; D not resolved. The germline V gene encodes CDR1 LNHDA and CDR2 SQIVND (reference sequence). CDR3 size: 14 residues. The V end was cut by 5 bases, the J end by 5 bases, with 13 bases between. The CDR3 protein is CASSPRPGHNEQFF. The CDR3 nucleotides read TGTGCCAGTAGTCCCCGACCAGGCCACAATGAGCAGTTCTTC.

CDR3 in amino acids: CASSVDMPGGAYNEQFF. The DNA for the CDR3 is TGTGCCAGCAGCGTAGACATGCCGGGAGGAGCCTACAATGAGCAGTTCTTC. The chain has TRBV9 and TRBJ2-1; 7 bases line up with TRBD2. The germline CDR1 and CDR2 sequences are SGDLS and YYNGEE. The CDR3 length is 17 residues. J was trimmed by 2 bases and V by 0 bases; bases with no gene match: 8.

The V gene is TRBV5-1, the J gene TRBJ2-1; TRBD2 aligns across 8 bases. V trimming: 0 bases; J trimming: 9 bases; junction bases outside the gene matches: 11. CDR1 and CDR2 (germline): SGHRS, YFSETQ. This CDR3 spans 16 amino acids. The CDR3 is CASSLAGGAKGGEQFF. The CDR3, as DNA: TGCGCCAGCAGCTTGGCCGGGGGGGCGAAAGGTGGTGAGCAGTTCTTC.

This clone was observed a handful of times. The rearrangement links TRBV18 to TRBJ2-3; D unclear. CDR1 KGHSH and CDR2 LQKENI come from the germline V gene. The CDR3 has 13 amino acids. V dropped 3 bases and J dropped 3 bases, with 7 bases sitting between them. The CDR3 DNA reads TGTGCCAGCTCACCTTACTTTACAGATACGCAGTATTTT. This codes for CASSPYFTDTQYF.

V is TRBV11-2 and J is TRBJ1-4; TRBD1 is a possible D gene (6 bases). The germline CDR1 and CDR2 sequences are SGHAT and FQNNGV. V was clipped by 4 bases and J by 1 base, with 10 bases between them. The CDR3 has 15 residues. The CDR3 is CASSWPTGTNEKLFF. DNA for the CDR3: TGTGCCAGCAGCTGGCCGACAGGAACTAATGAAAAACTGTTTTTT. Complete variable domain (other parts from reference TRBV11-2 and TRBJ1-4): EAGVAQSPRYKIIEKRQSVAFWCNPISGHATLYWYQQILGQGPKLLIQFQNNGVVDDSQLPKDRFSAERLKGVDSTLKIQPAKLEDSAVYLCASSWPTGTNEKLFFGSGTQLSVL.

The rearrangement joins TRBV5-4 to TRBJ2-1; D is perhaps TRBD1 (6 bases). With 4 bases removed from V and 12 bases from J, the gap between germline ends came to 20 bases. CDR1 is SGHNT, CDR2 YYREEE, per germline (reference sequence). CDR3 size: 14 residues. CDR3 amino acids: CASSEGQFMAGQFF. CDR3 DNA: TGTGCCAGCAGCGAAGGACAGTTCATGGCCGGGCAGTTCTTC.

J is TRBJ2-1 and V is TRBV5-6; TRBD2 might be the D (6 bases). The CDR3 has 15 amino acids. Germline V gene lookup returns CDR1 SGHDT and CDR2 YYEEEE. Trimming removed 1 base from V and 1 base from J, with 9 bases in between. The CDR3 DNA reads as TGTGCCAGCAGCTTGATAGGGAGGTCCTACAATGAGCAGTTCTTC. It translates to CASSLIGRSYNEQFF.

This clone came up a few times. The chain couples TRBV29-1 to TRBJ2-1; 9 bases are shared with TRBD1. The CDR3 is made up of 14 amino acids. CDR1 and CDR2 from the germline V gene are SQVTM and ANQGSEA. V shed 7 bases, J shed 1 base, and the junction held 5 bases outside the gene matches. The CDR3 sequence is CSALGQGSYNEQFF. CDR3 nucleotides: TGCAGCGCCTTAGGACAGGGGTCCTACAATGAGCAGTTCTTC.

The chain has TRBV10-3 and TRBJ1-1; D possibly corresponds to TRBD1 (5 bases). In germline, CDR1 is ENHRY, CDR2 SYGVKD. CDR3 length: 13 amino acids. Deletions cut 7 bases from V and 0 bases from J, with 9 bases between. Here the CDR3 DNA reads TGTGCCATCACACAGGTGATGAACACTGAAGCTTTCTTT. Translation: CAITQVMNTEAFF.

This clone appeared once. The chain couples TRBV5-8 to TRBJ2-3; a weak D match, TRBD1 (6 bases). Germline CDR1 reads SGHTS; CDR2 reads YDEGEE. V lost 4 bases, J lost 6 bases, and 24 bases lay in between. The length of the CDR3 is 17 residues. CDR3 sequence reads: CASSPPLLQGYSDTQYF. The CDR3, as DNA: TGTGCCAGCAGCCCGCCTCTACTACAGGGATATTCGGATACGCAGTATTTT.

This clone was observed once. This chain connects TRBV5-6 to TRBJ1-5; maybe TRBD1 (5 bases). The germline gives CDR1 SGHDT, CDR2 YYEEEE. V shed 3 bases and J shed 2 bases, with 15 bases lying between them. The CDR3 totals 16 residues. CDR3 nucleotide sequence: TGTGCCAGCAGCTCCTATGGGAGGGGACGCAATCAGCCCCAGCATTTT. It specifies CASSSYGRGRNQPQHF.

The gene calls are TRBV4-1 and TRBJ2-1; 7 nucleotides agree with TRBD2. Unmatched junction bases numbered 10, after V lost 4 bases and J lost 1 base. CDR3 length equals 17 residues. Looked up from germline, CDR1 is MGHRA and CDR2 is YSYEKL. The CDR3 DNA reads TGCGCCAGCAGCCGCGGCGGACTAGTCCTTTCCTACAATGAGCAGTTCTTC. This translates into CASSRGGLVLSYNEQFF.

This chain links TRBV27 with TRBJ1-4; a weak D match, TRBD1 (5 bases). The germline V gene has CDR1 MNHEY and CDR2 SMNVEV (reference sequence). The length of the CDR3 is 11 residues. V was trimmed by 8 bases and J by 9 bases, leaving 10 bases between them. The CDR3, as DNA: TGTGCCAGCGGCGACAGAAAAAAACTGTTTTTT. This gives the protein CASGDRKKLFF.

The rearrangement uses TRBV27 and TRBJ1-5; 9 positions agree with TRBD1. The germline CDR1 and CDR2 sequences are MNHEY and SMNVEV (reference sequence). The CDR3 extends over 15 amino acids. V shed 6 bases, J shed 4 bases, and the junction held 7 bases outside the gene matches. CDR3 sequence (DNA): TGTGCCAGCAGCACCGGGACAGGGTATAATCAGCCCCAGCATTTT. Its protein product is CASSTGTGYNQPQHF.